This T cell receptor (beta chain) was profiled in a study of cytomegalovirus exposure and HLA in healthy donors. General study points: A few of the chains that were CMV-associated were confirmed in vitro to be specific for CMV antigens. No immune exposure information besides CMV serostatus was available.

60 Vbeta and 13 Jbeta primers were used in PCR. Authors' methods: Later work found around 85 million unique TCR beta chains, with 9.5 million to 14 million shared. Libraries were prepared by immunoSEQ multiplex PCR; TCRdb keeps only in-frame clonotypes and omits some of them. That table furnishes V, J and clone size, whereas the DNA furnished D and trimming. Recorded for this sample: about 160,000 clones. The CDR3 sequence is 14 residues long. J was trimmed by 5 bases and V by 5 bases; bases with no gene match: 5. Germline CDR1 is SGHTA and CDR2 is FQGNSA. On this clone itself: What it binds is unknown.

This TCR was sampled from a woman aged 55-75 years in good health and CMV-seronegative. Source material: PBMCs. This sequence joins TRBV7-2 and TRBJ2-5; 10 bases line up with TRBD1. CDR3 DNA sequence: TGTGCCAGCAGCAGACAGGGGGCGGGGGAGACCCAGTACTTC. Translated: CASSRQGAGETQYF.